This T cell receptor beta chain came from a study of blood T cell repertoires in COVID-19. On the study more broadly: Samples of COVID-19 (acute and convalescent) were obtained from the United States, Italy and Spain. T cells, B-cell-depleted T cells, or PBMCs supplied cDNA or gDNA.

The CDR3 runs 17 residues. Germline CDR1 and CDR2: MNHNS and SASEGT. J lost 4 bases, V lost 4 bases, and 9 bases had no gene match. Authors' analysis steps: Reference gene primer amplification in the assay estimated nucleated cell counts. Using immunoSEQ multiplex PCR, the repertoire was profiled, and TCRdb retains in-frame clones only, with some absent. V and J calls and clone size come straight from that table; D and trimming were deduced from the DNA. The table includes roughly 240,000 clones, over 80% detected once. The material sequenced was peripheral blood. The rearrangement uses TRBV6-1 and TRBJ2-3; 12 bases match TRBD2. This TCR derives from a man aged 55 to 70 who had recovered from COVID-19. The CDR3 bases are TGTGCCAGCAGTGGCACTAGCGGGGGGCTACGGGCAGATACGCAGTATTTT. Translation: CASSGTSGGLRADTQYF.